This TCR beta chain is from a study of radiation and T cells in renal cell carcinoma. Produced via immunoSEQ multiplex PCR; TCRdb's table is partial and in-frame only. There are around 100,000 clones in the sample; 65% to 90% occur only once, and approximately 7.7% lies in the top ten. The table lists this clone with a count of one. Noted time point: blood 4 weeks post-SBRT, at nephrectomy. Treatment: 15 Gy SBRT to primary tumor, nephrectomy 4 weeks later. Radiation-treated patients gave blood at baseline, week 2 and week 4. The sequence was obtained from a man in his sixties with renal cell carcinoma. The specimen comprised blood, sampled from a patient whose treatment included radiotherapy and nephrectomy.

DNA of the CDR3: TGTGCCAGCAGTGAAGCCGGGTACTCGCCCTACGAGCAGTACTTC. This codes for CASSEAGYSPYEQYF. The chain uses TRBV6-1 and TRBJ2-7, with no clear D. Trimming took 0 bases from V and 2 from J, leaving 11 bases between them. Germline V lookup: CDR1 MNHNS, CDR2 SASEGT. CDR3 size: 15 residues.